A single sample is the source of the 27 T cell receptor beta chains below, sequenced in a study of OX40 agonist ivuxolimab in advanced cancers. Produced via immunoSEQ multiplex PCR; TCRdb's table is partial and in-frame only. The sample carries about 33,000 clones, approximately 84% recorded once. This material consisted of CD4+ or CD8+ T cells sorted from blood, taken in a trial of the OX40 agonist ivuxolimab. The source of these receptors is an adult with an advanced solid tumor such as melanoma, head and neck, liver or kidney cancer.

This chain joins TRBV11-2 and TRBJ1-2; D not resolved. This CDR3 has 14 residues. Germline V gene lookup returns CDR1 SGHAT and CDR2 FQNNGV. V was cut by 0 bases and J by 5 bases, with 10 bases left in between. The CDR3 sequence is CASSLEVGQYGYTF. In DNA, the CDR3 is TGTGCCAGCAGCTTAGAGGTTGGTCAGTATGGCTACACCTTC.

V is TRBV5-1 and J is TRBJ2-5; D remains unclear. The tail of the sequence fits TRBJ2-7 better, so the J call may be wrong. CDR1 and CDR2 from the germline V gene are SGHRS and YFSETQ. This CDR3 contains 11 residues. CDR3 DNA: TGCGCCAGCAGCTTGGGGTACGAGCAGTACTTC. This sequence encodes CASSLGYEQYF.

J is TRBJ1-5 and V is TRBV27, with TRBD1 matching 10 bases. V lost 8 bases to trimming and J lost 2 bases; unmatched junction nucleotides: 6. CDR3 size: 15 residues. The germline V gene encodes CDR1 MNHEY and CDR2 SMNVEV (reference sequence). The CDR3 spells CASCLTGGGNQPQHF. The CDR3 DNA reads TGTGCCAGCTGCCTGACAGGGGGCGGCAATCAGCCCCAGCATTTT.

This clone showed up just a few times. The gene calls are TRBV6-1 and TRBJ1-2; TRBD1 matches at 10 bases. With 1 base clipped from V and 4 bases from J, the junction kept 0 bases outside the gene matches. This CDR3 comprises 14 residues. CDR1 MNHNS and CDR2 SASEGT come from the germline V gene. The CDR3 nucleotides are TGTGCCAGCAGTGAAGGGACAGGGGGCTATGGCTACACCTTC. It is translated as CASSEGTGGYGYTF.

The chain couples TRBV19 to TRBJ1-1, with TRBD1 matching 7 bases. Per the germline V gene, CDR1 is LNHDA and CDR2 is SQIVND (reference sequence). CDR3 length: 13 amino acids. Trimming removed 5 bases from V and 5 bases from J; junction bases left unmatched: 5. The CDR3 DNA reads TGTGCCAGTAGTTCCGCAGGGGGGACTGAAGCTTTCTTT. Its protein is CASSSAGGTEAFF.

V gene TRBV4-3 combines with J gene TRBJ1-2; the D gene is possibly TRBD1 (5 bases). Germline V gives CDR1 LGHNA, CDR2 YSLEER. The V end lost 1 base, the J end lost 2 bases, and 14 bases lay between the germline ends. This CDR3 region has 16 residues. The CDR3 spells CASSQGVRDPNYGYTF. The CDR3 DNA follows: TGCGCCAGCAGCCAAGGAGTCCGGGACCCGAACTATGGCTACACCTTC.

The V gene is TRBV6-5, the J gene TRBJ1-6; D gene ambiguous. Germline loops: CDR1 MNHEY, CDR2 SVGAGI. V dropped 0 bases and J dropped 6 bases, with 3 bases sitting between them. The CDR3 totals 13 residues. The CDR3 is CASSYSGNSPLHF. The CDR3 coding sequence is TGTGCCAGCAGTTACTCCGGTAATTCACCCCTCCACTTT.

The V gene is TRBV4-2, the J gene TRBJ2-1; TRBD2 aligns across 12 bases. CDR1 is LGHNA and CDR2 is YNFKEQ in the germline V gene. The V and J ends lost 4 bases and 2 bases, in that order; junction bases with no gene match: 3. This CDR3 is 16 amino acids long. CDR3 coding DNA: TGTGCCAGCAGCCCCCGGACTAGCGGGGCCTACAATGAGCAGTTCTTC. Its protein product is CASSPRTSGAYNEQFF.

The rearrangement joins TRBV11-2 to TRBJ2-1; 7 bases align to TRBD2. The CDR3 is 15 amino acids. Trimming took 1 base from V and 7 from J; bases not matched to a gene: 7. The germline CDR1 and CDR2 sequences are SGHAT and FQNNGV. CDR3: CASSLGRTRQNEQFF. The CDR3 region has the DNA TGTGCCAGCAGCTTAGGGCGGACTAGACAAAATGAGCAGTTCTTC.

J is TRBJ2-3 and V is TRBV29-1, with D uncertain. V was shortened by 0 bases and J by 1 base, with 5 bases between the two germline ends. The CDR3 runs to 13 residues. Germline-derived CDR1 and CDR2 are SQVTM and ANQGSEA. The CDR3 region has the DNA TGCAGCGTTGAAGATCCGCGCACAGATACGCAGTATTTT. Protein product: CSVEDPRTDTQYF.

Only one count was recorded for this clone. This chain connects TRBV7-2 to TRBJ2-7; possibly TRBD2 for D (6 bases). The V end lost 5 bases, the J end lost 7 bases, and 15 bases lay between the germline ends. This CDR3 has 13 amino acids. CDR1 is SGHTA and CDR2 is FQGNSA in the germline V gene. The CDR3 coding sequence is TGTGCCAGCAGCAAGACCCCGGCGGGGGAGCAGTACTTC. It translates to CASSKTPAGEQYF. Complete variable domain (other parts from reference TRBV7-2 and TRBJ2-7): GAGVSQSPSNKVTEKGKDVELRCDPISGHTALYWYRQSLGQGLEFLIYFQGNSAPDKSGLPSDRFSAERTGGSVSTLTIQRTQQEDSAVYLCASSKTPAGEQYFGPGTRLTVT.

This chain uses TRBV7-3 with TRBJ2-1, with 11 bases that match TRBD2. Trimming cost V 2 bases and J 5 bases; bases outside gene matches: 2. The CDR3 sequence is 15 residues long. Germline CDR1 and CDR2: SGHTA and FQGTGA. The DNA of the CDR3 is TGTGCCAGCAGCTTAGGACTAGCGGGTAACAATGAGCAGTTCTTC. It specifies CASSLGLAGNNEQFF. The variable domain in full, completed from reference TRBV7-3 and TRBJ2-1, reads GAGVSQTPSNKVTEKGKYVELRCDPISGHTALYWYRQSLGQGPEFLIYFQGTGAADDSGLPNDRFFAVRPEGSVSTLKIQRTERGDSAVYLCASSLGLAGNNEQFFGPGTRLTVL.

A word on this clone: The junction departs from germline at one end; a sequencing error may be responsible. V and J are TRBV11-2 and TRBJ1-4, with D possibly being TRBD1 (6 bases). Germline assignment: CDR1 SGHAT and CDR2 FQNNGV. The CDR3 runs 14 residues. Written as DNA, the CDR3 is TGTGCCAGCAGCCCGGGCAGGGGAAATGAAAAACTGCTTTTT. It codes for CASSPGRGNEKLLF.

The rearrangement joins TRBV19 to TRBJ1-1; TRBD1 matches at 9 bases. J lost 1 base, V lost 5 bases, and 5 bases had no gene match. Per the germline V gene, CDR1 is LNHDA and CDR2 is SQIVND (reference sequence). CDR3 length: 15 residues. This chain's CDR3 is CASSYHRGQNTEAFF. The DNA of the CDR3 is TGTGCCAGTAGTTACCACAGGGGGCAGAACACTGAAGCTTTCTTT.

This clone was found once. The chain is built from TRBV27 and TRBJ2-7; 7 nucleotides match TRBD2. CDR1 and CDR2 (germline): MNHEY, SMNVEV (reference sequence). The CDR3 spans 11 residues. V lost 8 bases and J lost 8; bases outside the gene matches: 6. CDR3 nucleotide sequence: TGTGCCAGCGGCCGGGGGGTGAAGCAGTACTTC. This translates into CASGRGVKQYF.

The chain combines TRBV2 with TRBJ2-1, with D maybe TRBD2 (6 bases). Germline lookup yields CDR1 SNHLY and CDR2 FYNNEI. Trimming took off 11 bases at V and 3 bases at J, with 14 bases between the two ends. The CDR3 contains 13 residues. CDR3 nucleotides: TGTGCCGTACCGGGACTCCTCTACAATGAGCAGTTCTTC. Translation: CAVPGLLYNEQFF. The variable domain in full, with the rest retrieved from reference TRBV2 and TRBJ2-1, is EPEVTQTPSHQVTQMGQEVILRCVPISNHLYFYWYRQILGQKVEFLVSFYNNEISEKSEIFDDQFSVERPDGSNFTLKIRSTKLEDSAMYFCAVPGLLYNEQFFGPGTRLTVL.

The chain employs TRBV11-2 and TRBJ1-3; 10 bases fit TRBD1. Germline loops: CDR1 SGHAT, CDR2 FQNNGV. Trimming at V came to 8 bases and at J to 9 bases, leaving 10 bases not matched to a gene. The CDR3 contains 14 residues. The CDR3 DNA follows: TGTGCCAGCTTGGACAGGGGGTCGTTCGGCACCATATATTTT. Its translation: CASLDRGSFGTIYF.

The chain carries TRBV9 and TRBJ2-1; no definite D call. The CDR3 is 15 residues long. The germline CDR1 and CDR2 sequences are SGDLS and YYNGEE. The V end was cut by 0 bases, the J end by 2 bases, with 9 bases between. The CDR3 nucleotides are TGTGCCAGCAGCGTAGATGAGATACCCTACAATGAGCAGTTCTTC. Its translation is CASSVDEIPYNEQFF.

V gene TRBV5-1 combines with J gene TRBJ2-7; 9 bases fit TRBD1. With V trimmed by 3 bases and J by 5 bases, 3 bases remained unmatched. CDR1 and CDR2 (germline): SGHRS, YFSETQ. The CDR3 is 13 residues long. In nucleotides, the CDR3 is TGCGCCAGCAGCTACAGGGGGCATAACGAGCAGTACTTC. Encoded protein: CASSYRGHNEQYF.

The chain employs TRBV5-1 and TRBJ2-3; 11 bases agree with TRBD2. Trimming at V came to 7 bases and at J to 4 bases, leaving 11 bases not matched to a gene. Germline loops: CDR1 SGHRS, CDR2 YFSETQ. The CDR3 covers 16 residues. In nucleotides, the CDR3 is TGCGCCAGCTCGGGAGGTAGCGGGGGGGCCGCAGATACGCAGTATTTT. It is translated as CASSGGSGGAADTQYF. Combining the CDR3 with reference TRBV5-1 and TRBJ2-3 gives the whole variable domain KAGVTQTPRYLIKTRGQQVTLSCSPISGHRSVSWYQQTPGQGLQFLFEYFSETQRNKGNFPGRFSGRQFSNSRSEMNVSTLELGDSALYLCASSGGSGGAADTQYFGPGTRLTVL.

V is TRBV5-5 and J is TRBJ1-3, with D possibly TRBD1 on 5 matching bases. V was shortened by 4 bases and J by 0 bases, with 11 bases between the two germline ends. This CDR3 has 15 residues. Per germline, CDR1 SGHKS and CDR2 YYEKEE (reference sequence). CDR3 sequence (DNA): TGTGCCAGCAGCCTGGGGGGTTACTCTGGAAACACCATATATTTT. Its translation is CASSLGGYSGNTIYF.

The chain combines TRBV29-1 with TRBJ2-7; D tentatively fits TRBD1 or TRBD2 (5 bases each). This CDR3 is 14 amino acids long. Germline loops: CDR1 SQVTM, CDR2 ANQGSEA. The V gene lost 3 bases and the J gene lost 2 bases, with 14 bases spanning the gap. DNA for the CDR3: TGCAGCGTTGATTTGGGGGATCTAACCTACGAGCAGTACTTC. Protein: CSVDLGDLTYEQYF.

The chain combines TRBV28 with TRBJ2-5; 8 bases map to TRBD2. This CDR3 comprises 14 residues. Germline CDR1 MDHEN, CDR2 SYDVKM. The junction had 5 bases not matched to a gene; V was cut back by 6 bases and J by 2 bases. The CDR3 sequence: CASSPAGGQETQYF. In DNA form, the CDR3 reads TGTGCCAGCAGCCCTGCGGGGGGTCAAGAGACCCAGTACTTC.

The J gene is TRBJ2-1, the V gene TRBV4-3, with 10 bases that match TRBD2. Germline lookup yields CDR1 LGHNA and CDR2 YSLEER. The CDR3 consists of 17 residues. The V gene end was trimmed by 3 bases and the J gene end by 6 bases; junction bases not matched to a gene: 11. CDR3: CASSQAWTSGLLNEQFF. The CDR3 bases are TGCGCCAGCAGCCAGGCCTGGACTAGCGGACTACTCAATGAGCAGTTCTTC.

DNA of the CDR3: TGTGCCAGCAGCCCATACACTGAAGCTTTCTTT. It translates to CASSPYTEAFF. This chain uses TRBV11-2 with TRBJ1-1; D ambiguous. Trimming removed 5 bases at V and 3 bases at J, with 4 bases between. The germline CDR1 and CDR2 sequences are SGHAT and FQNNGV. The CDR3 sequence is 11 residues long.

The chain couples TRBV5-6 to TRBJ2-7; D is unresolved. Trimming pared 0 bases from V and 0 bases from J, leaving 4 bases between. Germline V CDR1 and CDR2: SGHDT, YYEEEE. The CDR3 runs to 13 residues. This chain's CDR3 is CASSLGSSYEQYF. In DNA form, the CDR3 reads TGTGCCAGCAGCTTGGGAAGCTCCTACGAGCAGTACTTC.

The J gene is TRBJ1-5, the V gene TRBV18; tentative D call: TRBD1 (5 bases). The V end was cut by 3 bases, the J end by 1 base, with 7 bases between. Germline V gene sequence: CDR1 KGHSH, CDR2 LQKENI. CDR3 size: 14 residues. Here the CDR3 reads CASSPWGSNQPQHF. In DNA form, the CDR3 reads TGTGCCAGCTCACCTTGGGGGAGCAATCAGCCCCAGCATTTT. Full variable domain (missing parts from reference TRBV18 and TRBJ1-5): NAGVMQNPRHLVRRRGQEARLRCSPMKGHSHVYWYRQLPEEGLKFMVYLQKENIIDESGMPKERFSAEFPKEGPSILRIQQVVRGDSAAYFCASSPWGSNQPQHFGDGTRLSIL.